This TCR beta chain was sequenced in a study of cytomegalovirus exposure and HLA in healthy donors. The CDR3 length is 14 residues. The V and J ends lost 2 bases and 4 bases respectively, with 12 bases between them. Germline V CDR1 and CDR2: SGHRS, YFSETQ. PCR employed 60 Vbeta and 13 Jbeta primers. TCRdb keeps only in-frame clones here, not all; method: immunoSEQ multiplex PCR. The top ten clones hold approximately 20% of a sample with some 77,000 clones, roughly 80% of them seen once. Remarks on this clone: As yet, its antigen is unknown.

Whole-study results and caveats: Three chains linked to CMV were shown in vitro to be specific for CMV antigens.

This clonotype was sampled from a woman in her thirties or forties in good health and CMV-seropositive. The specimen sequenced was PBMCs. The V and J genes are TRBV5-1 and TRBJ1-2, with a possible D match to TRBD1 (5 bases). This CDR3 reads CASSLTDSGYGYTF. CDR3 DNA sequence: TGCGCCAGCAGCTTAACAGACAGTGGCTATGGCTACACCTTC.